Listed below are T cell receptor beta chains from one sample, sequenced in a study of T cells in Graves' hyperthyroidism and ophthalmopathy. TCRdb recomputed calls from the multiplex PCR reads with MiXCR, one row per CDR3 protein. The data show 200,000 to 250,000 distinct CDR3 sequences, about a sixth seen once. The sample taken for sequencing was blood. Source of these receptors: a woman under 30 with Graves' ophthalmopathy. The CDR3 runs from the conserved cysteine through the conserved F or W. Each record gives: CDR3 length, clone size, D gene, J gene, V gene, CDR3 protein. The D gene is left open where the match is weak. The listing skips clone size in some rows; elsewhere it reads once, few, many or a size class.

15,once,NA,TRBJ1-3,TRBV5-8,CASSLGSVSGNTIYF
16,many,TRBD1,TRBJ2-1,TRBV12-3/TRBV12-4,CASSRGQGPLDNEQFF
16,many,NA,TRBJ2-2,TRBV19,CASSPPSHSNTGELFF
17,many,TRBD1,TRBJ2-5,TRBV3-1,CASSQDHRDRGQETQYF
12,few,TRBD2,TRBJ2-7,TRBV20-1,CSASGLALEQYF
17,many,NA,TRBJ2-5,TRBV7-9,CASSLAWSQGIGETQYF
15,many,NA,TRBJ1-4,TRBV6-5,CASSYLYGPNEKLFF
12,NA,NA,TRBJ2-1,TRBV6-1,CASLAAYNEQFF
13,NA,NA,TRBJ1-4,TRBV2,CASRDGRNEKLFF
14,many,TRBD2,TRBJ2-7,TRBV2,CASSVPGGPYEQYF
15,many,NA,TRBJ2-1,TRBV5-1,CASSLVGHDTNEQFF
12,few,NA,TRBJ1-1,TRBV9,CASSPTWGKAFF
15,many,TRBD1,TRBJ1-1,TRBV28,CASSPVTGVNTEAFF
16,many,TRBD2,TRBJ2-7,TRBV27,CASSKKGLADYYEQYF
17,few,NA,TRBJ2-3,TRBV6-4,CASSKLPGPMGGDTQYF
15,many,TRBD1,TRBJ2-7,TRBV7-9,CASSLSGTEFYEQYF
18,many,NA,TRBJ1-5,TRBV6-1,CASSEAQDRILAGQPQHF
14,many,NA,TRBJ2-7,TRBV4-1,CASSRRDNSYEQYF
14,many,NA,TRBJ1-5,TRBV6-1,CASTARGPNQPQHF
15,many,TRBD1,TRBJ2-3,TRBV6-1,CASHPRGQGADTQYF
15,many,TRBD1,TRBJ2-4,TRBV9,CASSGEQGAKNIQYF
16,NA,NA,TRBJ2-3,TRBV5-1,CASSMGPIPSTDTQYF
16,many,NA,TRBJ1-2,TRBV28,CASSSPLRGPDYGYTF
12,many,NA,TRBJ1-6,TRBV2,CASSEAGGPLHF
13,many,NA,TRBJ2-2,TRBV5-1,CASSGVYSGELFF
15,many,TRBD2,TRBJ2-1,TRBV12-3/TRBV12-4,CASSLISGGAGEQFF
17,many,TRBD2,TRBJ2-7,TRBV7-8,CASSAPSGTNPSYEQYF
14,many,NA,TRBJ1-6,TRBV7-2,CASSLREGGSPLHF
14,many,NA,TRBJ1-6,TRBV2,CASSDQQWGSPLHF
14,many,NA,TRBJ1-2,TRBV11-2,CASSLDVRIYGYTF
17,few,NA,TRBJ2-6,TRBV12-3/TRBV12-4,CASSSLTLSSGANVLTF
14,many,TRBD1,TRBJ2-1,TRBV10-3,CATGTGYSYNEQFF
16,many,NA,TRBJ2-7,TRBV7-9,CASSDFLGIFSYEQYF
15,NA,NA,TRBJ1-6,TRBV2,CVNIMTPSGNSPLHF
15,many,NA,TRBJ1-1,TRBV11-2,CASSLPSGPSSEAFF
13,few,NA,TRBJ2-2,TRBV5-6,CASSLIGYEGLFF
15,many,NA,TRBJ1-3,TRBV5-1,CASSLGTDSGNTIYF
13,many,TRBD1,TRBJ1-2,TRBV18,CASSPDRVYGYTF
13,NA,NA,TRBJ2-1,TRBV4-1,CASSHDYRNEQFF
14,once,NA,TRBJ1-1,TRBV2,CASSERDRNTEAFF
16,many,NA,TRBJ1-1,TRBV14,CASSRYRSLSPTEAFF
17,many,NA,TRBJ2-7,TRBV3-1,CASSQDPLRGAADEQYF
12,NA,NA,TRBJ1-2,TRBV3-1,CASSLSGRDNTF
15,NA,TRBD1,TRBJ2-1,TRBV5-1,CASSFGTGDYNGQFF
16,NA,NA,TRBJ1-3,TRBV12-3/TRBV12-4,CASSLLGGFKGNTIYF
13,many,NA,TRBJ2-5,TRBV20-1,CSARGPWEETQYF
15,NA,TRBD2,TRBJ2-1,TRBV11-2,CASSLGTSPYNEQFF
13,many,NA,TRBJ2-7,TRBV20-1,CSARSPSDYEQYF